Each of the 7 T cell receptor beta chains below was sequenced from the same sample in a study of T cells after posttransplantation cyclophosphamide. The table came from immunoSEQ multiplex PCR; TCRdb's copy has only in-frame clones and leaves some out. The sample lists approximately 25,000 clones, none appearing once, the ten largest making up about 4.5%. Sequenced sample: PBMCs. These receptors all come from a woman aged 50 to 60 in good health, CMV-negative, and a related stem cell transplant donor.

This clone was seen many times. The rearrangement links TRBV6-6 to TRBJ1-5, with TRBD1 matching 12 bases. V dropped 2 bases and J dropped 6; count of bases not matched to a gene: 2. The germline V gene encodes CDR1 MNHNY and CDR2 SVGAGI (reference sequence). The CDR3 covers 15 residues. In DNA form, the CDR3 reads TGTGCCAGCAGTTACGGGACAGGGGGCTCTCAGCCCCAGCATTTT. It translates to CASSYGTGGSQPQHF.

This clone was seen many times. This rearrangement joins TRBV5-1 to TRBJ2-3, with D uncertain. V was pared by 0 bases and J by 0 bases, with 5 bases between. This CDR3 region has 14 residues. The V gene's germline CDR1 is SGHRS and CDR2 YFSETQ. The CDR3 DNA reads TGCGCCAGCAGCTTGGTTCTTAGCACAGATACGCAGTATTTT. Its translation: CASSLVLSTDTQYF.

This clone was observed at least ten times. The chain links TRBV7-9 to TRBJ1-6; 8 nucleotides align to TRBD1. The CDR3 runs 15 residues. Germline CDR1 and CDR2: SEHNR and FQNEAQ (reference sequence). Trimming took 3 bases from V and 8 from J; bases not matched to a gene: 6. The CDR3 protein is CASSFIGQGDSPLHF. The CDR3 nucleotides read TGTGCCAGCAGCTTTATTGGACAGGGAGATTCACCCCTCCACTTT. The complete variable domain, with remaining parts taken from reference TRBV7-9 and TRBJ1-6, reads DTGVSQNPRHKITKRGQNVTFRCDPISEHNRLYWYRQTLGQGPEFLTYFQNEAQLEKSRLLSDRFSAERPKGSFSTLEIQRTEQGDSAMYLCASSFIGQGDSPLHFGNGTRLTVT.

This clone was observed at least ten times. This rearrangement joins TRBV7-2 to TRBJ2-2; D is unclear. With 5 bases removed from V and 2 bases from J, the gap between germline ends came to 9 bases. Germline V gives CDR1 SGHTA, CDR2 FQGNSA. This CDR3 is built from 14 residues. CDR3 amino acids: CASSPNTNTGELFF. The CDR3 nucleotides are TGTGCCAGCAGCCCAAACACAAACACCGGGGAGCTGTTTTTT.

This clone is medium-sized. This chain links TRBV5-1 with TRBJ1-4, with 10 bases that match TRBD1. Germline V CDR1 and CDR2: SGHRS, YFSETQ. This CDR3 is built from 16 residues. V shed 5 bases and J 7 bases; nucleotides not matched to a gene: 11. CDR3 coding DNA: TGCGCCAGCAGGCTGTCCGGGACAGGGGTATTTGAAAAACTGTTTTTT. Translating it yields CASRLSGTGVFEKLFF. The variable domain in full, with the rest retrieved from reference TRBV5-1 and TRBJ1-4, is KAGVTQTPRYLIKTRGQQVTLSCSPISGHRSVSWYQQTPGQGLQFLFEYFSETQRNKGNFPGRFSGRQFSNSRSEMNVSTLELGDSALYLCASRLSGTGVFEKLFFGSGTQLSVL.

This clone was detected many times. This chain joins TRBV13 and TRBJ1-3; 7 positions agree with TRBD1. Trimming cost V 6 bases and J 3 bases; bases outside gene matches: 8. In germline, CDR1 is PRHDT, CDR2 FYEKMQ (reference sequence). This CDR3 comprises 15 residues. The DNA of the CDR3 is TGTGCCAGCAGATTCAGGGGGGAAGGTGGAAACACCATATATTTT. It encodes CASRFRGEGGNTIYF.

This clone was observed many times. The V and J genes are TRBV9 and TRBJ1-2; no definite D call. With 3 bases removed from V and 2 bases from J, the gap between germline ends came to 11 bases. This CDR3 spans 14 amino acids. Germline V lookup: CDR1 SGDLS, CDR2 YYNGEE. CDR3 DNA sequence: TGTGCCAGCAGCGGACACACCCGCAACTATGGCTACACCTTC. Protein sequence: CASSGHTRNYGYTF.